The sample holds a few counts of the clone carrying this TCR beta chain. Its antigen is unidentified. The data are from a study of beta chain features in type 1 diabetes. The isolated RNA, all of it, was reverse transcribed, so expressed TCRB transcripts were what got sequenced. Clones were sequenced by immunoSEQ multiplex PCR, and TCRdb holds only the in-frame ones, with some missing. This sample has around 650,000 clones; around 12% occur once, and the top ten carry approximately 0.11%. Study outcomes and limitations: In every one of the four CD4+ subsets, TCRB CDR3s were moderately but significantly shorter in Type 1 diabetes patients.

The CDR3 runs 14 residues. V shed 5 bases, J shed 2 bases, and the junction held 4 bases outside the gene matches. The germline CDR1 and CDR2 sequences are SEHNR and FQNEAQ (reference sequence). The TCR originated in a young man with type 1 diabetes. The J gene is TRBJ1-1, the V gene TRBV7-9; 8 bases align to TRBD1. Material for sequencing was naive CD4+ T cells from blood. The CDR3 loop reads CASSHGQGNTEAFF. The CDR3 DNA sequence: TGTGCCAGCAGCCACGGACAGGGTAACACTGAAGCTTTCTTT.